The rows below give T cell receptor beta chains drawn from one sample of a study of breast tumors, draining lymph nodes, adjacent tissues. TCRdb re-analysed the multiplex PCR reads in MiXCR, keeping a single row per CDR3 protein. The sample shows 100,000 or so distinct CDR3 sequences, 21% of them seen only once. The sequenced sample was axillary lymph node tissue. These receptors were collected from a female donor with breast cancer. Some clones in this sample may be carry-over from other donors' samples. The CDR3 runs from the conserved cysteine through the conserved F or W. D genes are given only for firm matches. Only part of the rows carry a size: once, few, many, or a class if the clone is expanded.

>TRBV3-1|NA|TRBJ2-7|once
TGTGCCAGCAGCTCCAGGGGCGGCCACCAGTACTTC
CASSSRGGHQYF
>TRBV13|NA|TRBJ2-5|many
TGTGCCAGCAGCTATTGGACTGGGTCGGGGACCCAGTACTTC
CASSYWTGSGTQYF
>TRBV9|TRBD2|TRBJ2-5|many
TGTGCCAGCAGCGGGGGACTAGCAGAAGAGACCCAGTACTTC
CASSGGLAEETQYF
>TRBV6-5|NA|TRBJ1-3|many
TGTGCCAGCAGTTACTCTCAAGGACAGACTGGAAACACCATATATTTT
CASSYSQGQTGNTIYF
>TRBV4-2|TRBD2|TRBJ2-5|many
TGTGCCAGCAGCCGAGGGACTAGCGGGATGCAAGAGACCCAGTACTTC
CASSRGTSGMQETQYF
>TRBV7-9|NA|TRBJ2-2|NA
TGTGCCAGCAGCTTCAGGGGAGGGACGGCGAACACCGGGGAGCTGTTTTTT
CASSFRGGTANTGELFF
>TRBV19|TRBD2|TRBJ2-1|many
TGTGCCAGTAGTTTTACGGGACTAGGTGAGCAGTTCTTC
CASSFTGLGEQFF
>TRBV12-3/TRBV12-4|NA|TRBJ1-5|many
TGTGCCAGCAGTTTCCAGGCTCATAGCAATCAGCCCCAGCATTTT
CASSFQAHSNQPQHF
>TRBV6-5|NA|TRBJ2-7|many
TGTGCCAGCAGTTACTATCCCCCTGGGCAACCGACAGTCGGCGAGCAGTACTTC
CASSYYPPGQPTVGEQYF
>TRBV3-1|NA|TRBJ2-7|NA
TGTGCCATCAGCCTAGGGGGTGGCGAGCAGTACTTC
CAISLGGGEQYF
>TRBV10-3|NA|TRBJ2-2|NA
TGTGCCATCAGTGAGTCTGCGGGACAGAACACCGGGGAGCTGTTTTTT
CAISESAGQNTGELFF
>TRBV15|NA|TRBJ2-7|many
TGTGCCACCAGCAGAGATTTGGGGCAGGGGTTCTCCTACGAGCAGTACTTC
CATSRDLGQGFSYEQYF
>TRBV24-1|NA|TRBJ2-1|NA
TGTGCCACCAGTGAGGGGTTTGAGCAGTTCTTC
CATSEGFEQFF
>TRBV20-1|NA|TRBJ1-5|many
TGCAGTGCTAGAGTGGGAGGAGATCAGCCCCAGCATTTT
CSARVGGDQPQHF
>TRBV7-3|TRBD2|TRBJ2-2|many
TGTGCCAGCAGCTTAAACAGCGGGAGAAAGTCCGGGGAGCTGTTTTTT
CASSLNSGRKSGELFF
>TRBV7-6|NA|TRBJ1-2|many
TGTGCCAGCAGCTCCCTCGGCGGAGGCGGTTTGGGCGGCTACACCTTC
CASSSLGGGGLGGYTF
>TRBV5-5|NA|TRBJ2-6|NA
TGTGCCAGCAGCTTGGGGACTGGGGCCAACGTCCTGACTTTC
CASSLGTGANVLTF
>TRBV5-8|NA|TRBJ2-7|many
TGTGCCAGCAGCTTAAGGCTTTTAGAAGGTTCCTACGAGCAGTACTTC
CASSLRLLEGSYEQYF
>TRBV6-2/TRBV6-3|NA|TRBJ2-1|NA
TGTGCCTGCAGTTACCTGCGGAGGGACAATGAGCAGTTCTTC
CACSYLRRDNEQFF
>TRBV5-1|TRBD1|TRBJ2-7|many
TGCGCCAGCAGCCTGGGGACAGGGATGGACTACGAGCAGTACTTC
CASSLGTGMDYEQYF
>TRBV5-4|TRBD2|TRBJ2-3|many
TGTGCCAGCAGCTTGGCGGGGGGGGGCGCAGATACGCAGTATTTT
CASSLAGGGADTQYF
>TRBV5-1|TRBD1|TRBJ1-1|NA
TGCGCCAGCAGCTGGGGGACAGGGGAAGCAGAAGCTTTCTTT
CASSWGTGEAEAFF
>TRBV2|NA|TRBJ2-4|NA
TGTGCCAGCGAGGGGGAAGGGTTCAACATTCAGTACTTC
CASEGEGFNIQYF
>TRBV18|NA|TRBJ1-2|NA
TGTGCCAGCTCTGACGGGATGGGGTATGGCTACACCTTC
CASSDGMGYGYTF
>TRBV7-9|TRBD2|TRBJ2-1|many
TGTGCCAGCAGCTTAGTCGGGGGGATAGCATACAATGAGCAGTTCTTC
CASSLVGGIAYNEQFF
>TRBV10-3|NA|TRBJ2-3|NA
TGTTCCATCAATGGGGGCTCGGATACGCAGTATTTC
CSINGGSDTQYF
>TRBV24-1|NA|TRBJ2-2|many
TGTGCCACCAGGCGAGATGCGAACACCGGGGAGCTGTTTTTT
CATRRDANTGELFF